This TCR beta chain came from a study of cytomegalovirus exposure and HLA in healthy donors. Background on the study: HLA-typed donors contributed 65 million to 95 million unique TCRs, which were held in an early data release. Broader study findings: Across HLA loci, a later analysis found differing TCR association rates, with DRB1 most and HLA-C fewest.

Turning to this clone: Its antigen is not known.

V dropped 6 bases and J dropped 9; count of bases not matched to a gene: 7. This CDR3 spans 14 amino acids. Germline values: CDR1 SNHLY, CDR2 FYNNEI. The PCR ran on 60 Vbeta and 13 Jbeta primers. TCRdb keeps only in-frame clones here, not all; method: immunoSEQ multiplex PCR. The sample includes approximately 160,000 clones, approximately 82% of them seen just once. The sequence was obtained from a male donor in good health and CMV-seronegative. The chain joins TRBV2 to TRBJ2-1, with 11 bases identical to TRBD2. The sequencing input was PBMCs. This CDR3 reads CASSRLAGRAEQFF. The DNA of the CDR3 is TGTGCCAGCAGCCGACTAGCGGGAAGGGCTGAGCAGTTCTTC.